This T cell receptor (beta chain) was recorded in a study of T cells in Graves' hyperthyroidism and ophthalmopathy. Ten or more counts support this clonotype. Template material for amplifying TCR beta CDR3 regions consisted of RNA transcripts. The primer set for the first-round RT-PCR of the TCR CDR3 was HTBI. TCRdb analysed the multiplex PCR reads with MiXCR anew, one entry per CDR3 protein. The table lists 530,000 or so distinct CDR3 sequences, about 45% of them singletons. V was shortened by 3 bases and J by 5 bases, with 10 bases between the two germline ends. The CDR3 extends over 13 amino acids. The germline gives CDR1 SEHNR, CDR2 FQNEAQ (reference sequence).

This TCR was recovered from a young woman with Graves' hyperthyroidism. The rearrangement uses TRBV7-9 and TRBJ2-5; D is uncertain. The sample taken for sequencing was peripheral blood or thyroid tissue (not recorded which). The CDR3 spells CASSLVGSETQYF. In DNA, the CDR3 is TGTGCCAGCAGCTTGGTGGGGTCCGAGACCCAGTACTTC.